Below, 30 T cell receptor beta chains from the same sample are listed, as sequenced in a study of CD8 T cells in Susac syndrome. Random-hexamer reverse transcription was applied to roughly 0.5 to 1 ug RNA. One entry per CDR3 protein, called by TCRdb with MiXCR from the immunoSEQ multiplex PCR reads. The data show about 130,000 distinct CDR3 sequences, with around 94% seen just once and more than 0.2% held by the top ten. Sequencing was carried out using CD8+ T cells from PBMCs. These receptors came from a human donor with Susac syndrome.

In this sample, this clonotype turned up once. J is TRBJ1-4 and V is TRBV12-3 or TRBV12-4; D is unresolved. Trimming cost V 5 bases and J 7 bases, with 17 bases left between them. CDR3 length: 15 residues. The CDR3 coding sequence is TGTGCCAGCAGTAACCAGAGAGCCGTGGGTGAAAAACTGTTTTTT. Translating gives CASSNQRAVGEKLFF.

The chain recombines TRBV14 with TRBJ1-1; D call uncertain. Germline CDR1 is SGHDN and CDR2 is FVKESK. Trimming removed 3 bases from V and 4 bases from J, with 9 bases in between. This CDR3 has 13 residues. Written as DNA, the CDR3 is TGTGCCAGCAGCCAGGGTCACGGCACTGAAGCTTTCTTT. It is translated as CASSQGHGTEAFF.

The chain links TRBV20-1 to TRBJ1-2; no definite D call. Germline V gives CDR1 DFQATT, CDR2 SNEGSKA (reference sequence). Trimming pared 2 bases from V and 4 bases from J, leaving 14 bases between. The CDR3 sequence is 14 residues long. CDR3 protein: CSARSSDPFYGYTF. The DNA for the CDR3 is TGCAGTGCTAGAAGCTCTGACCCCTTCTATGGCTACACCTTC.

J is TRBJ2-3 and V is TRBV9; D not resolved. The germline V and J ends were trimmed by 4 bases and 5 bases, with 14 bases remaining between them. This CDR3 contains 14 residues. Germline loops: CDR1 SGDLS, CDR2 YYNGEE. Here the CDR3 reads CASSFGSVGDTQYF. The CDR3 DNA sequence: TGTGCCAGCAGCTTCGGATCTGTGGGAGATACGCAGTATTTT.

The CDR3 sequence: CSVEDQERADQETQYF. DNA for the CDR3: TGCAGCGTTGAAGATCAAGAGCGGGCGGACCAAGAGACCCAGTACTTC. This rearrangement joins TRBV29-1 to TRBJ2-5; perhaps TRBD2 as D (6 bases). The germline V gene has CDR1 SQVTM and CDR2 ANQGSEA. V was clipped by 0 bases and J by 0 bases, with 14 bases between them. There are 16 residues in the CDR3.

This clonotype was seen only once. The V gene is TRBV15, the J gene TRBJ2-1; 9 nucleotides match TRBD1. CDR1 and CDR2 from the germline V gene are LNHNV and YYDKDF (reference sequence). The CDR3 spans 15 residues. Trimming removed 8 bases from V and 9 bases from J; junction bases left unmatched: 14. The CDR3 protein is CATGGRDRVPSEQFF. CDR3 sequence (DNA): TGTGCCACCGGCGGACGGGACAGGGTGCCTAGTGAGCAGTTCTTC.

The J gene is TRBJ2-1, the V gene TRBV12-3 or TRBV12-4; D tentatively fits TRBD1 or TRBD2 (6 bases each). The CDR3 runs to 15 residues. V gave up 3 bases and J gave up 8 bases, with 17 bases separating them. The chain's CDR3 is CASSFKGGRYDEQFF. The CDR3 DNA sequence: TGTGCCAGCAGTTTCAAGGGGGGCCGGTACGATGAGCAGTTCTTC.

V is TRBV6-6 and J is TRBJ1-1, with D unclear. V was trimmed by 7 bases and J by 11 bases, leaving 14 bases between them. Per germline, CDR1 MNHNY and CDR2 SVGAGI (reference sequence). The CDR3 runs 11 residues. CDR3 protein: CASTKDSGAFF. CDR3 nucleotide sequence: TGTGCCAGCACCAAAGATAGTGGTGCTTTCTTT.

This clonotype was detected once. This rearrangement joins TRBV27 to TRBJ2-7; D is possibly TRBD2 (6 bases). CDR3 length: 14 residues. In germline, CDR1 is MNHEY, CDR2 SMNVEV (reference sequence). The V gene lost 2 bases and the J gene lost 2 bases, with 10 bases spanning the gap. CDR3 residues: CASSLTGSAYEQYF. The DNA of the CDR3 is TGTGCCAGCAGTTTAACCGGGAGCGCCTACGAGCAGTACTTC.

The rearrangement links TRBV4-3 to TRBJ2-7, with D tentatively TRBD1 (6 bases). CDR1 and CDR2 (germline): LGHNA, YSLEER. Trimming shortened V by 0 bases and J by 3 bases, and 12 bases separated the two germline ends. The CDR3 spans 15 residues. CDR3 residues: CASSQDRDIYYEQYF. The CDR3 bases are TGCGCCAGCAGCCAAGATCGGGACATTTACTACGAGCAGTACTTC.

This chain links TRBV5-1 with TRBJ2-7; 7 nucleotides match TRBD2. With 4 bases clipped from V and 7 bases from J, the junction kept 17 bases outside the gene matches. This CDR3 comprises 16 residues. The V gene's germline CDR1 is SGHRS and CDR2 YFSETQ. The CDR3 sequence: CASSPGLGREKEEQYF. The DNA for the CDR3 is TGCGCCAGCAGCCCCGGCTTGGGGCGGGAGAAGGAGGAGCAGTACTTC.

The J gene is TRBJ2-5, the V gene TRBV14; D possibly corresponds to TRBD1 (5 bases). The germline gives CDR1 SGHDN, CDR2 FVKESK. This CDR3 region has 13 residues. Trimming took off 2 bases at V and 4 bases at J, with 8 bases between the two ends. CDR3 sequence (DNA): TGTGCCAGCAGCCAAACCACAGGAGAGACCCAGTACTTC. The encoded protein is CASSQTTGETQYF.

The CDR3 sequence is CASSQDLGGENEQFF. The CDR3 DNA follows: TGTGCCAGCAGCCAAGATCTGGGGGGAGAAAATGAGCAGTTCTTC. V is TRBV4-2 and J is TRBJ2-1, with a tentative D call TRBD2 (6 bases). The germline V and J ends were trimmed by 0 bases and 7 bases, with 13 bases remaining between them. The germline CDR1 and CDR2 sequences are LGHNA and YNFKEQ. The CDR3 covers 15 residues.

The chain recombines TRBV2 with TRBJ2-7, with 8 positions matching TRBD2. CDR1 and CDR2 (germline): SNHLY, FYNNEI. CDR3 length: 13 amino acids. The ends lost 3 bases at V and 7 bases at J; junction bases unmatched: 5. The CDR3 region has the DNA TGTGCCAGCAGTGATACAGCGGGAGAAGAGCAGTACTTC. This translates into CASSDTAGEEQYF.

The gene calls are TRBV29-1 and TRBJ2-7; 7 positions agree with TRBD2. In germline, CDR1 is SQVTM, CDR2 ANQGSEA. J gave up 0 bases and V 6 bases, and 5 bases lay outside the gene matches. The CDR3 runs 13 residues. The CDR3 nucleotides are TGCAGCGTGCTAGCGGTACCCTCCTACGAGCAGTACTTC. This translates into CSVLAVPSYEQYF.

This chain connects TRBV6-5 to TRBJ2-7, with 10 positions matching TRBD1. The CDR3 covers 13 residues. Germline V gene sequence: CDR1 MNHEY, CDR2 SVGAGI. J was trimmed by 5 bases and V by 5 bases; bases with no gene match: 3. CDR3 loop: CASSRTGGNEQYF. DNA of the CDR3: TGTGCCAGCAGTCGGACAGGGGGAAACGAGCAGTACTTC.

For the CDR3, the DNA is TGCAGTGCTAGGTACGTGGGGACAGGGCCGACGAACACTGAAGCTTTCTTT. The encoded protein is CSARYVGTGPTNTEAFF. The chain recombines TRBV20-1 with TRBJ1-1, with 9 nucleotides matching TRBD1. The CDR3 runs to 17 residues. The junction had 12 bases not matched to a gene; V was cut back by 3 bases and J by 1 base. Germline V gene lookup returns CDR1 DFQATT and CDR2 SNEGSKA (reference sequence).

The CDR3 DNA reads TGTGCCAGCAGCCAAGAGAGGACAGGACTGGGCGACACTGAAGCTTTCTTT. It translates to CASSQERTGLGDTEAFF. The chain employs TRBV13 and TRBJ1-1; 7 nucleotides align to TRBD1. The CDR3 consists of 17 residues. Germline V gene lookup returns CDR1 PRHDT and CDR2 FYEKMQ (reference sequence). After removal of 5 bases from V and 3 bases from J, the junction contained 15 bases not matched to a gene. Based on the CDR3 plus reference TRBV13 and TRBJ1-1, the full variable domain is AAGVIQSPRHLIKEKRETATLKCYPIPRHDTVYWYQQGPGQDPQFLISFYEKMQSDKGSIPDRFSAQQFSDYHSELNMSSLELGDSALYFCASSQERTGLGDTEAFFGQGTRLTVV.

The chain links TRBV13 to TRBJ2-3; TRBD2 might be the D (5 bases). The germline gives CDR1 PRHDT, CDR2 FYEKMQ (reference sequence). Trimming left V 5 bases short and J 6 bases short, with 18 bases between. There are 15 residues in the CDR3. The DNA for the CDR3 is TGTGCCAGCAGCCTCTGGACTGTAGTGTTGGATACGCAGTATTTT. Translation: CASSLWTVVLDTQYF.

The chain is built from TRBV3-1 and TRBJ2-1; D unresolved. This CDR3 comprises 15 residues. The V gene lost 1 base and the J gene lost 0 bases, with 7 bases spanning the gap. From germline, CDR1 is LGHDT and CDR2 YNNKEL (reference sequence). The CDR3 here is CASSQVRVSYNEQFF. CDR3 DNA sequence: TGTGCCAGCAGCCAAGTAAGGGTCTCCTACAATGAGCAGTTCTTC.

The chain joins TRBV10-3 to TRBJ1-2; 8 bases fit TRBD1. CDR1 and CDR2 from the germline V gene are ENHRY and SYGVKD. With V trimmed by 0 bases and J by 2 bases, 11 bases remained unmatched. The CDR3 totals 18 residues. The CDR3 nucleotides are TGTGCCATCAGTGAGTCGGGGGGACAGGACATGAGGAACTATGGCTACACCTTC. Its translation is CAISESGGQDMRNYGYTF.

The chain couples TRBV12-3 or TRBV12-4 to TRBJ1-2; D unclear. CDR3 length equals 12 residues. V lost 10 bases and J lost 6, with 15 bases in between. The CDR3 reads CAILVGQDGYTF. CDR3 DNA sequence: TGTGCCATCCTCGTAGGGCAGGATGGCTACACCTTC.

In the case of this clonotype: At one end the junction does not follow the germline gene, possibly because of a read error. The chain is built from TRBV10-3 and TRBJ2-1; TRBD1 agrees at 8 bases. CDR3 length: 14 residues. CDR1 is ENHRY and CDR2 is SYGVKD in the germline V gene. Here the CDR3 DNA reads TGTGCCATCAGACCAGGGGGCTCCGACAATGAGCAGTTCTTC. Encoded protein: CAIRPGGSDNEQFF.

The genes are TRBV20-1 and TRBJ2-7; 8 bases align to TRBD1. The germline CDR1 and CDR2 sequences are DFQATT and SNEGSKA (reference sequence). The V segment lost 1 base and the J segment 4 bases; nucleotides outside the gene matches: 6. The CDR3 is 14 amino acids. The CDR3 coding sequence is TGCAGTGCTAGAGGCCCAGGGGGCCAATACGAGCAGTACTTC. Amino acid sequence: CSARGPGGQYEQYF.

V and J are TRBV12-5 and TRBJ1-2, with TRBD1 matching 8 bases. V trimming: 3 bases; J trimming: 4 bases; junction bases outside the gene matches: 22. CDR3 length: 20 residues. In germline, CDR1 is LGHNT, CDR2 FRNRAP. This CDR3 is CASGLVTGTGQLVLGYGYTF. The DNA of the CDR3 is TGTGCTAGTGGTTTAGTAACTGGGACAGGCCAGCTTGTGTTGGGCTATGGCTACACCTTC.

This clonotype occurred once. The V and J genes are TRBV4-1 and TRBJ1-1; weak D call: TRBD1 (5 bases). The germline gives CDR1 MGHRA, CDR2 YSYEKL. Trimming stripped 3 bases from V and 1 base from J, with 12 bases between. This CDR3 contains 15 residues. The CDR3 sequence: CASSQTGTENTEAFF. The CDR3 DNA sequence: TGCGCCAGCAGCCAGACCGGGACGGAGAACACTGAAGCTTTCTTT.

CDR3 sequence reads: CASSPPGTGYASTDTQYF. The DNA of the CDR3 is TGTGCCAGCTCACCTCCCGGGACAGGGTACGCGAGCACAGATACGCAGTATTTT. V and J are TRBV18 and TRBJ2-3; TRBD1 matches at 9 bases. The CDR3 extends over 18 amino acids. Germline-derived CDR1 and CDR2 are KGHSH and LQKENI. The V and J ends lost 3 bases and 0 bases, in that order; junction bases with no gene match: 10.

The chain carries TRBV12-3 or TRBV12-4 and TRBJ2-7; D is ambiguous. V was clipped by 2 bases and J by 4 bases, with 9 bases between them. There are 13 residues in the CDR3. Written as DNA, the CDR3 is TGTGCCAGCAGTTTAATTTCCATTTACGAGCAGTACTTC. It codes for CASSLISIYEQYF.

The chain links TRBV4-1 to TRBJ2-7, with a weak D call TRBD2 (6 bases). Germline values: CDR1 MGHRA, CDR2 YSYEKL. V dropped 1 base and J dropped 6 bases, with 16 bases sitting between them. The CDR3 has 15 amino acids. CDR3 residues: CASSQGKGLYPEQYF. The CDR3 bases are TGCGCCAGCAGCCAAGGGAAGGGACTTTATCCCGAGCAGTACTTC.

The J gene is TRBJ1-5, the V gene TRBV30; D call uncertain. Germline V gene data show CDR1 as GTSNPN and CDR2 as SVGIG (reference sequence). The ends were cut back, 5 bases at V and 3 bases at J, with 11 bases in the middle. The CDR3 consists of 13 residues. CDR3 region: CAWSGGHNQPQHF. The CDR3 DNA reads TGTGCCTGGTCTGGAGGGCACAATCAGCCCCAGCATTTT.